These 28 T cell receptor beta chains came from one sample sequenced in a study of blood T cell repertoires in COVID-19. The protocol was immunoSEQ multiplex PCR, while the TCRdb copy is restricted to in-frame clones and leaves out a portion. The repertoire holds around 70,000 clones, with nearly 80% as singletons. The source material was peripheral blood. Every receptor here comes from a human donor in a cohort sampled during active COVID-19.

This clone showed up just once. The CDR3 coding sequence is TGCAGTGCTAGTGCGGCGACAGGCACCTACGAGCAGTACGTC. Translating gives CSASAATGTYEQYV. V usage is TRBV20-1 and J usage is TRBJ2-7; D is possibly TRBD1 (6 bases). From germline, CDR1 is DFQATT and CDR2 SNEGSKA (reference sequence). This CDR3 comprises 14 residues. With 3 bases removed from V and 2 bases from J, the gap between germline ends came to 14 bases.

The chain's CDR3 is CASSGVGRYEQFF. Written as DNA, the CDR3 is TGTGCCAGCAGCGGCGTTGGGCGCTATGAGCAGTTCTTC. This chain joins TRBV11-3 and TRBJ2-1; D is ambiguous. The CDR3 sequence is 13 residues long. The V and J ends lost 5 bases and 8 bases respectively, with 13 bases between them. The germline V gene has CDR1 SGHNT and CDR2 YENEEA.

This sequence joins TRBV6-2 or TRBV6-3 and TRBJ2-7; D is perhaps TRBD2 (5 bases). V shed 6 bases and J shed 11 bases, with 17 bases lying between them. The germline CDR1 and CDR2 sequences are MNHEY and SVGEGT. This CDR3 comprises 12 residues. CDR3 DNA: TGTGCCAGCAGCGCCCCGGGCCCGCGGGAGTACGTC. The encoded protein is CASSAPGPREYV.

The V gene is TRBV24-1, the J gene TRBJ2-5; D is unclear. Trimming took off 4 bases at V and 5 bases at J, with 13 bases between the two ends. The CDR3 consists of 14 residues. CDR1 and CDR2 (germline): KGHDR, SFDVKD. The chain's CDR3 is CATSDPQLGETQYF. CDR3 in DNA: TGTGCCACCAGTGACCCCCAGCTCGGGGAGACCCAGTACTTC.

V is TRBV20-1 and J is TRBJ2-3; the D gene is possibly TRBD2 (6 bases). Germline V gene lookup returns CDR1 DFQATT and CDR2 SNEGSKA (reference sequence). V lost 3 bases, J lost 2 bases, and 9 bases lay in between. CDR3 length: 13 amino acids. The CDR3 DNA reads as TGCAGTGCTAGTGCGGGGTTCACAGATACGCAGTATTTT. Translated, it gives CSASAGFTDTQYF.

The J gene is TRBJ2-6, the V gene TRBV6-6, with TRBD1 matching over 10 bases. V dropped 5 bases and J dropped 0; count of bases not matched to a gene: 4. This CDR3 has 17 amino acids. Per germline, CDR1 MNHNY and CDR2 SVGAGI (reference sequence). CDR3 amino acids: CASSRQGASSGANVLTF. The CDR3 DNA follows: TGTGCCAGCAGTCGACAGGGGGCAAGCTCTGGGGCCAACGTCCTGACTTTC.

The rearrangement links TRBV7-2 to TRBJ2-7; 9 bases match TRBD1. The germline V gene encodes CDR1 SGHTA and CDR2 FQGNSA. CDR3 size: 15 residues. With 7 bases clipped from V and 5 bases from J, the junction kept 12 bases outside the gene matches. In DNA form, the CDR3 reads TGTGCCAGCACCCCTTCACAGGGGGCAGGCAACGAGCAGTACTTC. It codes for CASTPSQGAGNEQYF.

V and J are TRBV30 and TRBJ1-1; possible D gene TRBD1, 5 bases. This CDR3 is 13 amino acids long. Germline V CDR1 and CDR2: GTSNPN, SVGIG (reference sequence). Trimming shortened V by 7 bases and J by 1 base, and 13 bases separated the two germline ends. As DNA, the CDR3 is TGTGCCTCGGCGGGGGGTTGGAACACTGAAGCTTTCTTT. Protein product: CASAGGWNTEAFF.

V and J are TRBV18 and TRBJ2-7, with D possibly being TRBD1 (9 bases). CDR3 length: 16 amino acids. V was pared by 3 bases and J by 0 bases, with 15 bases between. Germline assignment: CDR1 KGHSH and CDR2 LQKENI. This chain's CDR3 is CASSPRGDRDSYEQYF. In DNA, the CDR3 is TGTGCCAGCTCACCGCGGGGGGACAGGGACTCCTACGAGCAGTACTTC. Based on the CDR3 plus reference TRBV18 and TRBJ2-7, the full variable domain is NAGVMQNPRHLVRRRGQEARLRCSPMKGHSHVYWYRQLPEEGLKFMVYLQKENIIDESGMPKERFSAEFPKEGPSILRIQQVVRGDSAAYFCASSPRGDRDSYEQYFGPGTRLTVT.

The rearrangement joins TRBV18 to TRBJ2-5, with TRBD1 matching over 8 bases. CDR3 size: 15 residues. CDR1 and CDR2 (germline): KGHSH, LQKENI. V was pared by 3 bases and J by 6 bases, with 9 bases of the junction left unmatched. The CDR3 sequence is CASSPSGGAGKTQYF. The CDR3 DNA follows: TGTGCCAGCTCACCGTCAGGGGGCGCGGGGAAGACCCAGTACTTC.

This clone was seen once. The chain has TRBV2 and TRBJ1-2, with D possibly TRBD1 on 6 matching bases. Germline V CDR1 and CDR2: SNHLY, FYNNEI. The CDR3 loop spans 13 amino acids. The V end was cut by 3 bases, the J end by 5 bases, with 10 bases between. In nucleotides, the CDR3 is TGTGCCAGCAGTGAGGGGGCTGGATATGGCTACACCTTC. This translates into CASSEGAGYGYTF. The full variable domain, with the rest looked up from reference TRBV2 and TRBJ1-2, is EPEVTQTPSHQVTQMGQEVILRCVPISNHLYFYWYRQILGQKVEFLVSFYNNEISEKSEIFDDQFSVERPDGSNFTLKIRSTKLEDSAMYFCASSEGAGYGYTFGSGTRLTVV.

The chain combines TRBV21-1 with TRBJ1-3; the D call TRBD1 from the table was never checked on the DNA. TRBV21-1 is labeled a pseudogene. The CDR3 is 17 residues long. This chain's CDR3 is CASSKGGQGAGGNTIYF. The CDR3 coding sequence is TGTGCCAGCAGCAAAGGAGGGCAGGGGGCTGGTGGAAACACCATATATTTT.

The chain links TRBV27 to TRBJ2-3, with D perhaps TRBD2 (6 bases). The V and J ends lost 5 bases and 5 bases respectively, with 17 bases between them. The CDR3 has 15 amino acids. Germline V gene data show CDR1 as MNHEY and CDR2 as SMNVEV (reference sequence). As DNA, the CDR3 is TGTGCCAGCAGTCCCGGCTGGGGAGGTCAAGATACGCAGTATTTT. Its translation: CASSPGWGGQDTQYF.

This clone was recorded many times. This chain connects TRBV6-5 to TRBJ1-5; 9 bases are shared with TRBD1. The CDR3 extends over 15 amino acids. CDR1 is MNHEY and CDR2 is SVGAGI in the germline V gene. J lost 2 bases, V lost 5 bases, and 4 bases had no gene match. CDR3 in DNA: TGTGCCAGCAGTACAGGGGGCAAAGGCAATCAGCCCCAGCATTTT. Its translation: CASSTGGKGNQPQHF.

This sequence joins TRBV7-3 and TRBJ2-1, with D perhaps TRBD1 (6 bases). V lost 6 bases, J lost 2 bases, and 17 bases lay in between. CDR1 is SGHTA, CDR2 FQGTGA, per germline. This CDR3 has 16 amino acids. As DNA, the CDR3 is TGTGCCAGCAGAAGGACCGGGACACGAACCTACAATGAGCAGTTCTTC. Translating it yields CASRRTGTRTYNEQFF.

This chain connects TRBV3-1 (or the pseudogene TRBV3-2) to TRBJ1-4; D call uncertain. The CDR3 runs to 17 residues. From germline, CDR1 is LGHDT and CDR2 YNNKEL (reference sequence). Trimming shortened V by 4 bases and J by 8 bases, and 23 bases separated the two germline ends. The CDR3 loop is CASSLSFLRAGGEKLFF. CDR3 coding DNA: TGTGCCAGCAGCCTCTCTTTTCTCCGGGCGGGAGGCGAAAAACTGTTTTTT.

The chain is built from TRBV9 and TRBJ2-3; TRBD1 is a possible D gene (6 bases). V was trimmed by 2 bases and J by 3 bases, leaving 10 bases between them. This CDR3 has 14 residues. Germline V lookup: CDR1 SGDLS, CDR2 YYNGEE. Here the CDR3 DNA reads TGTGCCAGCAGCGTCAGGGGTGAGACAGATACGCAGTATTTT. Translating gives CASSVRGETDTQYF.

The J gene is TRBJ2-1, the V gene TRBV20-1; no clear D. V was trimmed by 3 bases and J by 6 bases, leaving 12 bases between them. The CDR3 consists of 13 residues. Germline V lookup: CDR1 DFQATT, CDR2 SNEGSKA (reference sequence). CDR3 in DNA: TGCAGTGCTAGTCGCTTCAGTGGCAATGAGCAGTTCTTC. Residues: CSASRFSGNEQFF.

The chain employs TRBV7-9 and TRBJ2-1; TRBD2 matches at 7 bases. V shed 3 bases and J 10 bases; nucleotides not matched to a gene: 9. Germline values: CDR1 SEHNR, CDR2 FQNEAQ (reference sequence). The CDR3 extends over 14 amino acids. CDR3 region: CASSFGLAVREQFF. CDR3 nucleotides: TGTGCCAGCAGCTTCGGGCTAGCGGTCCGGGAGCAGTTCTTC.

The chain employs TRBV3-1 (or the pseudogene TRBV3-2) and TRBJ2-2, with unresolved D. The V end was cut by 4 bases, the J end by 4 bases, with 10 bases between. This CDR3 region has 14 residues. Germline V CDR1 and CDR2: LGHDT, YNNKEL (reference sequence). The CDR3 sequence is CASSRSSFTGELFF. The CDR3 bases are TGTGCCAGCAGCCGTTCCTCCTTCACCGGGGAGCTGTTTTTT.

This clone was detected once. This chain connects TRBV27 to TRBJ2-4; 8 bases are a match to TRBD2. The V and J ends lost 6 bases and 0 bases, in that order; junction bases with no gene match: 7. The germline V gene has CDR1 MNHEY and CDR2 SMNVEV (reference sequence). The CDR3 totals 16 residues. The CDR3 coding sequence is TGTGCCAGCAGGGGGCTAGCGGGCGCAGCCAAAAACATTCAGTACTTC. Amino acids: CASRGLAGAAKNIQYF.

The CDR3 loop reads CASSPSSRTNTEAFF. The CDR3 DNA reads TGTGCCAGCTCACCATCAAGCCGAACGAACACTGAAGCTTTCTTT. The chain recombines TRBV18 with TRBJ1-1; D ambiguous. Trimming left V 2 bases short and J 1 base short, with 11 bases between. The CDR3 is 15 amino acids. Germline-derived CDR1 and CDR2 are KGHSH and LQKENI.

V is TRBV28 and J is TRBJ2-4; 9 nucleotides match TRBD1. Per the germline V gene, CDR1 is MDHEN and CDR2 is SYDVKM. Trimming took 5 bases from V and 10 from J; bases not matched to a gene: 21. The CDR3 has 18 residues. Here the CDR3 reads CASSPPLWSGQGPGIQYF. CDR3 coding DNA: TGTGCCAGCAGTCCCCCTCTCTGGTCGGGACAGGGTCCGGGTATTCAGTACTTC.

V and J are TRBV4-1 and TRBJ2-2; TRBD2 aligns across 11 bases. Trimming at V came to 1 base and at J to 4 bases, leaving 11 bases not matched to a gene. Germline values: CDR1 MGHRA, CDR2 YSYEKL. The length of the CDR3 is 19 residues. CDR3 sequence reads: CASSQAGLAGGLGTGELFF. CDR3 nucleotides: TGCGCCAGCAGCCAAGCGGGTTTAGCGGGGGGGCTCGGCACCGGGGAGCTGTTTTTT.

The gene calls are TRBV25-1 and TRBJ2-7; 10 nucleotides line up with TRBD1. Germline trimming cut 6 bases from V and 4 bases from J; bases unmatched to any gene: 9. The CDR3 contains 15 residues. Germline V CDR1 and CDR2: MGHDK, SYGVNS. The CDR3 coding sequence is TGTGCCAGCAGGGGCTGGGACAGGGGACCTTACGAGCAGTACTTC. Its translation is CASRGWDRGPYEQYF.

This chain links TRBV6-1 with TRBJ2-7, with D possibly TRBD2 on 5 matching bases. CDR1 is MNHNS and CDR2 is SASEGT in the germline V gene. The CDR3 loop spans 15 amino acids. V dropped 3 bases and J dropped 7 bases, with 19 bases sitting between them. The CDR3 DNA sequence: TGTGCCAGCAGTGATACCCGAAAGAGTTCGGGAGAGCAGTACGTC. Translation: CASSDTRKSSGEQYV.

The chain has TRBV15 and TRBJ1-5; 7 bases map to TRBD1. V lost 5 bases and J lost 5; bases outside the gene matches: 6. This CDR3 is built from 14 residues. The V gene's germline CDR1 is LNHNV and CDR2 YYDKDF (reference sequence). This CDR3 is CATSHDRDDQPQHF. The CDR3 DNA reads as TGTGCCACCAGCCACGACAGGGACGATCAGCCCCAGCATTTT.

This clone showed up just once. The rearrangement links TRBV7-9 to TRBJ1-5; TRBD1 might be the D (5 bases). The V gene's germline CDR1 is SEHNR and CDR2 FQNEAQ (reference sequence). This CDR3 is 15 amino acids long. V lost 2 bases to trimming and J lost 1 base, with 9 bases between them. The CDR3 reads CASSLRGESNQPQHF. In DNA, the CDR3 is TGTGCCAGCAGCTTAAGGGGTGAGAGCAATCAGCCCCAGCATTTT.